Listed here are 29 T cell receptor beta chains from one sample, sequenced in a study of blood T cell repertoires in COVID-19. Repertoires were generated with immunoSEQ multiplex PCR, while TCRdb's copy carries only in-frame clones and drops some. The data contain 200,000 to 250,000 clones, around 84% of them seen just once; the ten biggest clones take up approximately 18%. The material sequenced was PBMCs or T cells enriched from blood (not recorded which). The source of these receptors is a man aged 35-49 years who had recovered from COVID-19.

This rearrangement joins TRBV19 to TRBJ1-3; D is possibly TRBD1 (5 bases). Trimming took 4 bases from V and 0 from J, leaving 10 bases between them. Germline CDR1 reads LNHDA; CDR2 reads SQIVND (reference sequence). This CDR3 is 15 amino acids long. CDR3 DNA sequence: TGTGCCAGTAGTACCGACAGCCTCTCTGGAAACACCATATATTTT. It translates to CASSTDSLSGNTIYF.

The rearrangement joins TRBV5-4 to TRBJ1-4; no definite D call. The V end lost 0 bases, the J end lost 4 bases, and 10 bases lay between the germline ends. The CDR3 extends over 15 amino acids. Germline loops: CDR1 SGHNT, CDR2 YYREEE (reference sequence). The CDR3, as DNA: TGTGCCAGCAGCTTGGCCGGGAGAGTTAATGAAAAACTGTTTTTT. It codes for CASSLAGRVNEKLFF.

This clone was observed once. The V gene is TRBV10-1, the J gene TRBJ2-7; no reliable D call. The germline gives CDR1 WNHNN, CDR2 SYGVQD (reference sequence). The V and J ends lost 2 bases and 7 bases respectively, with 24 bases between them. The CDR3 is made up of 17 amino acids. CDR3 DNA sequence: TGCGCCAGCAGTGAGAGCGTCGGGTCCAAAACACTACGTGAGCAGTACTTC. Its protein product is CASSESVGSKTLREQYF.

The genes are TRBV25-1 and TRBJ2-3, with 8 bases lining up with TRBD1. CDR3 length: 17 residues. Germline trimming cut 6 bases from V and 2 bases from J; bases unmatched to any gene: 13. From germline, CDR1 is MGHDK and CDR2 SYGVNS. The CDR3 loop reads CASRSLGRGQNTDTQYF. CDR3 nucleotides: TGTGCCAGCAGAAGTCTCGGCAGGGGGCAGAACACAGATACGCAGTATTTT.

The chain employs TRBV20-1 and TRBJ2-1, with TRBD2 matching 7 bases. With 3 bases clipped from V and 7 bases from J, the junction kept 9 bases outside the gene matches. Germline CDR1 and CDR2: DFQATT and SNEGSKA (reference sequence). This CDR3 region has 14 residues. For the CDR3, the DNA is TGCAGTGCTAGTACGGGGGAGGGTAATAATGAGCAGTTCTTC. This codes for CSASTGEGNNEQFF.

The V and J genes are TRBV5-1 and TRBJ2-5, with a possible D match to TRBD2 (6 bases). The V end lost 4 bases, the J end lost 5 bases, and 18 bases lay between the germline ends. This CDR3 has 15 residues. Germline V lookup: CDR1 SGHRS, CDR2 YFSETQ. CDR3 sequence (DNA): TGCGCCAGCAGCGTCGGGTCGGGAGTTGGGGAGACCCAGTACTTC. It codes for CASSVGSGVGETQYF.

The rearrangement joins TRBV5-4 to TRBJ2-7; TRBD2 agrees at 7 bases. The CDR3 covers 15 residues. Germline lookup yields CDR1 SGHNT and CDR2 YYREEE (reference sequence). V shed 5 bases and J 1 base; nucleotides not matched to a gene: 9. The CDR3 DNA follows: TGTGCCAGCAGTAGGGAGGGACGGGGTTCCTACGAGCAGTACTTC. Protein sequence: CASSREGRGSYEQYF.

The V and J genes are TRBV19 and TRBJ2-3; 7 positions match TRBD2. This CDR3 has 14 amino acids. V trimming: 6 bases; J trimming: 6 bases; junction bases outside the gene matches: 9. Germline CDR1 and CDR2: LNHDA and SQIVND (reference sequence). The CDR3 sequence is CASRGWRGLDTQYF. As DNA, the CDR3 is TGTGCCAGTAGGGGTTGGCGGGGGTTGGATACGCAGTATTTT.

This sequence joins TRBV12-5 and TRBJ2-7; 9 positions agree with TRBD1. The trim removed 5 bases at V and 5 bases at J, leaving 13 bases unmatched. Germline CDR1 LGHNT, CDR2 FRNRAP. This CDR3 comprises 16 residues. In DNA, the CDR3 is TGTGCTAGTGGTCAAACACTAGGGACAGGGTTCCACGAGCAGTACTTC. This sequence encodes CASGQTLGTGFHEQYF.

Points on this clone: The same CDR3 also results from other DNA sequences found in this sample. J is TRBJ2-3 and V is TRBV5-1, with D perhaps matching TRBD2 (6 bases). Germline V gives CDR1 SGHRS, CDR2 YFSETQ. CDR3 size: 14 residues. Trimming took off 2 bases at V and 1 base at J, with 8 bases between the two ends. The CDR3 here is CASSFGGGTDTQYF. The DNA of the CDR3 is TGCGCCAGCAGCTTTGGCGGGGGCACAGATACGCAGTATTTT.

This rearrangement joins TRBV25-1 to TRBJ1-2; 9 bases fit TRBD1. V lost 4 bases and J lost 6; bases outside the gene matches: 3. Germline lookup yields CDR1 MGHDK and CDR2 SYGVNS. The CDR3 extends over 13 amino acids. This CDR3 reads CASSVWTGDGYTF. As DNA, the CDR3 is TGTGCCAGCAGTGTATGGACAGGGGATGGCTACACCTTC.

The chain has TRBV7-3 and TRBJ2-4; 7 positions match TRBD1. Germline CDR1 is SGHTA and CDR2 is FQGTGA. The length of the CDR3 is 16 residues. The junction had 10 bases not matched to a gene; V was cut back by 5 bases and J by 3 bases. The CDR3 DNA is TGTGCCAGCAGCCCCCAGACAGGGAAGGACAAAAACATTCAGTACTTC. Translation gives CASSPQTGKDKNIQYF.

The V call is TRBV15, the J call TRBJ1-2; 8 bases line up with TRBD1. Germline loops: CDR1 LNHNV, CDR2 YYDKDF (reference sequence). Germline trimming cut 0 bases from V and 4 bases from J; bases unmatched to any gene: 4. The CDR3 spans 15 residues. CDR3 in amino acids: CATSREPGGGYGYTF. DNA for the CDR3: TGTGCCACCAGCAGAGAACCAGGGGGCGGCTATGGCTACACCTTC. Full variable domain (missing parts from reference TRBV15 and TRBJ1-2): DAMVIQNPRYQVTQFGKPVTLSCSQTLNHNVMYWYQQKSSQAPKLLFHYYDKDFNNEADTPDNFQSRRPNTSFCFLDIRSPGLGDTAMYLCATSREPGGGYGYTFGSGTRLTVV.

This clone was seen just once. This rearrangement joins TRBV4-3 to TRBJ1-1; 8 positions agree with TRBD1. J was trimmed by 3 bases and V by 4 bases; bases with no gene match: 10. The CDR3 loop spans 16 amino acids. The germline V gene encodes CDR1 LGHNA and CDR2 YSLEER. The CDR3: CASSRTTGGEYTEAFF. The CDR3 DNA is TGCGCCAGCAGCCGAACAACAGGGGGAGAGTACACTGAAGCTTTCTTT.

This chain links TRBV19 with TRBJ1-1; the D is unclear. Germline loops: CDR1 LNHDA, CDR2 SQIVND (reference sequence). The CDR3 spans 13 residues. Deletions cut 8 bases from V and 1 base from J, with 11 bases between. The CDR3 loop is CASYNGGNTEAFF. CDR3 sequence (DNA): TGTGCCAGTTACAATGGAGGGAACACTGAAGCTTTCTTT.

The gene calls are TRBV6-5 and TRBJ1-5; 7 nucleotides agree with TRBD1. Germline-derived CDR1 and CDR2 are MNHEY and SVGAGI. The CDR3 runs to 14 residues. Unmatched junction bases numbered 4, after V lost 6 bases and J lost 2 bases. The chain's CDR3 is CASRAGGGNQPQHF. The CDR3 coding sequence is TGTGCCAGCAGGGCAGGGGGTGGCAATCAGCCCCAGCATTTT.

The chain is built from TRBV11-3 and TRBJ2-1, with 7 bases fitting TRBD1. The germline V gene has CDR1 SGHNT and CDR2 YENEEA. V dropped 8 bases and J dropped 6; count of bases not matched to a gene: 16. CDR3 size: 16 residues. This chain's CDR3 is CASPKRWQGVPNEQFF. The CDR3 nucleotides read TGTGCCAGCCCTAAGAGGTGGCAGGGGGTACCCAATGAGCAGTTCTTC.

J is TRBJ2-2 and V is TRBV5-4; D not certain. The V and J ends lost 0 bases and 3 bases respectively, with 3 bases between them. Per the germline V gene, CDR1 is SGHNT and CDR2 is YYREEE (reference sequence). The CDR3 is 13 amino acids. As DNA, the CDR3 is TGTGCCAGCAGCTTGGCGGACACCGGGGAGCTGTTTTTT. Its protein product is CASSLADTGELFF.

V is TRBV5-1 and J is TRBJ2-7; 14 positions match TRBD2. Looked up from germline, CDR1 is SGHRS and CDR2 is YFSETQ. The CDR3 contains 17 residues. Trimming removed 3 bases from V and 3 bases from J; junction bases left unmatched: 8. In nucleotides, the CDR3 is TGCGCCAGCAGCTGGGGACTAGCGGGAGAAGTAGTCTACGAGCAGTACTTC. This codes for CASSWGLAGEVVYEQYF.

The chain has TRBV9 and TRBJ2-7, with 12 bases that match TRBD2. CDR3 size: 15 residues. The V and J ends lost 3 bases and 5 bases, in that order; junction bases with no gene match: 6. The germline CDR1 and CDR2 sequences are SGDLS and YYNGEE. The CDR3 coding sequence is TGTGCCAGCAGCGCTTCTAGCGGGAGGGCCGACGAGCAGTACTTC. Translation gives CASSASSGRADEQYF.

The V gene is TRBV3-1 (or the pseudogene TRBV3-2), the J gene TRBJ2-7; 10 positions match TRBD2. V was pared by 0 bases and J by 2 bases, with 13 bases of the junction left unmatched. The CDR3 spans 19 residues. CDR1 is LGHDT, CDR2 YNNKEL, per germline (reference sequence). The CDR3 sequence: CASSQDPQRSGRVTYEQYF. CDR3 DNA sequence: TGTGCCAGCAGCCAAGATCCGCAGCGGAGCGGGAGGGTTACCTACGAGCAGTACTTC.

The chain combines TRBV2 with TRBJ2-3; the D gene is possibly TRBD2 (6 bases). V lost 5 bases to trimming and J lost 0 bases, with 12 bases between them. This CDR3 is built from 15 residues. The germline V gene has CDR1 SNHLY and CDR2 FYNNEI. For the CDR3, the DNA is TGTGCCAGCAGTCTTAGCGGAGCTAGCACAGATACGCAGTATTTT. Translated: CASSLSGASTDTQYF.

This rearrangement joins TRBV7-9 to TRBJ1-3; 7 positions match TRBD1. CDR1 and CDR2 (germline): SEHNR, FQNEAQ (reference sequence). V gave up 5 bases and J gave up 4 bases; unmatched junction bases: 5. The CDR3 has 14 residues. CDR3 in amino acids: CASSARGFGNTIYF. CDR3 bases: TGTGCCAGCAGCGCCAGGGGGTTCGGAAACACCATATATTTT.

The rearrangement links TRBV10-1 to TRBJ2-7; the match to TRBD1 covers 12 bases. CDR1 WNHNN and CDR2 SYGVQD come from the germline V gene (reference sequence). V dropped 6 bases and J dropped 4; count of bases not matched to a gene: 7. This CDR3 comprises 15 residues. The CDR3 DNA reads as TGCGCCAGCAGGGGAGGGGACAGGGGGCCATACGAGCAGTACTTC. Its protein product is CASRGGDRGPYEQYF.

The V call is TRBV19, the J call TRBJ2-7; tentative D call: TRBD1 (6 bases). CDR1 and CDR2 from the germline V gene are LNHDA and SQIVND (reference sequence). The CDR3 is 13 amino acids. Between the trimmed V and J ends, which lost 5 bases and 3 bases, there was a span of 11 bases. The CDR3 reads CASSEGTFYEQYF. The CDR3 DNA follows: TGTGCCAGTAGTGAGGGGACATTCTACGAGCAGTACTTC.

This sequence joins TRBV6-5 and TRBJ2-7; possibly TRBD2 for D (5 bases). Per the germline V gene, CDR1 is MNHEY and CDR2 is SVGAGI. The CDR3 runs 14 residues. V dropped 6 bases and J dropped 2 bases, with 14 bases sitting between them. This CDR3 is CASSWESGPYEQYF. For the CDR3, the DNA is TGTGCCAGCAGCTGGGAGAGCGGTCCCTACGAGCAGTACTTC.

This sequence joins TRBV21-1 and TRBJ1-5. TRBV21-1 is flagged as a pseudogene. The CDR3 extends over 13 amino acids. The CDR3 protein is CATRRDSNQPQHF. Here the CDR3 DNA reads TGTGCCACCAGACGGGATAGCAATCAGCCCCAGCATTTT.

V and J are TRBV5-1 and TRBJ2-7; D remains ambiguous. Deletions cut 4 bases from V and 3 bases from J, with 14 bases between. Germline V gives CDR1 SGHRS, CDR2 YFSETQ. This CDR3 has 14 amino acids. The CDR3 DNA reads TGCGCCAGCAGCGACACAGACATGATCTACGAGCAGTACTTC. Translated: CASSDTDMIYEQYF.

This clone has only a few counts. The rearrangement links TRBV5-6 to TRBJ1-6, with 7 bases aligning to TRBD1. Per germline, CDR1 SGHDT and CDR2 YYEEEE. This CDR3 spans 17 amino acids. The V gene end was trimmed by 4 bases and the J gene end by 0 bases; junction bases not matched to a gene: 7. The CDR3 sequence: CASSLAQGSSYNSPLHF. The CDR3 DNA reads TGTGCCAGCAGCCTCGCACAGGGGAGCTCCTATAATTCACCCCTCCACTTT.